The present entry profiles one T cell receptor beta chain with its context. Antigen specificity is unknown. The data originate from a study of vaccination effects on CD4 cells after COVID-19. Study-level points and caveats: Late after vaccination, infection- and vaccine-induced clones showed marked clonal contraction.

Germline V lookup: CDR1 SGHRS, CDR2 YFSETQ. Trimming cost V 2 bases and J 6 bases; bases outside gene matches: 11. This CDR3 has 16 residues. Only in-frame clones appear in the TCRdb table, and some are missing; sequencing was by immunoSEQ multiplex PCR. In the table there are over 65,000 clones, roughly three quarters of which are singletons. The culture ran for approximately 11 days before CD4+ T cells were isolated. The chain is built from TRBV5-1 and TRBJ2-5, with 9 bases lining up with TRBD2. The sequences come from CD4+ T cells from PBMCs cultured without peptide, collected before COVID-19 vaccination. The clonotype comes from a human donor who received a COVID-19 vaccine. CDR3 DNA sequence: TGCGCCAGCAGCTTCATAGCGGGGGTAGTGGGAAAGACCCAGTACTTC. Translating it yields CASSFIAGVVGKTQYF.